The source of this TCR beta chain is a study of long-term antiretroviral therapy in people with HIV. Turning to this clone: The antigen is undetermined.

This CDR3 region has 14 residues. The germline gives CDR1 MNHNY, CDR2 SVGAGI (reference sequence). The V end lost 2 bases, the J end lost 5 bases, and 12 bases lay between the germline ends. Study results and limitations: Transplant donor controls retained higher diversity, though diversity increased after ART. Pre-ART expanded clones dominated the repertoire at every time point.

Version v3.0 of the immunoSEQ assay ran at survey level. The repertoire was sequenced with immunoSEQ multiplex PCR; TCRdb's copy has only in-frame clones and lacks some. The repertoire holds about 15,000 clones, with 90% to 95% as singletons. This rearrangement joins TRBV6-6 to TRBJ2-5; D possibly corresponds to TRBD2 (7 bases). The source was unsorted PBMCs, collected 0.3 years after starting antiretroviral therapy. The sequence derives from a man aged 55 to 70 with HIV. CDR3 amino acids: CASSYGRGMETQYF. The CDR3 bases are TGTGCCAGCAGTTACGGGAGGGGGATGGAGACCCAGTACTTC.